One and the same sample provided the 17 T cell receptor beta chains below, sequenced in a study of T cell clonotyping in hematopoietic cell transplantation. Sequencing used immunoSEQ multiplex PCR; TCRdb keeps in-frame clones, though not all of them. The sample lists 35,000 to 50,000 clones, less than 85% occurring once. Stated time point: recipient sample about 28 days before transplant, after cytoreduction. The specimen comprised peripheral blood mononuclear cells, sampled before stem cell transplant. The receptor source for this set is a man between 60 and 75 years old with acute myeloid leukemia. Some clones in this sample may be carry-over from other donors' samples.

The gene calls are TRBV5-8 and TRBJ2-4; either TRBD1 or TRBD2 may supply D (5 bases each). The CDR3 spans 18 residues. The germline gives CDR1 SGHTS, CDR2 YDEGEE. The ends were cut back, 4 bases at V and 0 bases at J, with 20 bases in the middle. The chain's CDR3 is CASSRFTHGTVAKNIQYF. The CDR3 region has the DNA TGTGCCAGCAGCCGGTTCACCCATGGGACCGTAGCCAAAAACATTCAGTACTTC.

The rearrangement links TRBV25-1 to TRBJ2-7, with TRBD1 identical over 12 bases. The CDR3 has 15 residues. Germline assignment: CDR1 MGHDK and CDR2 SYGVNS. V was pared by 4 bases and J by 3 bases, with 4 bases of the junction left unmatched. DNA of the CDR3: TGTGCCAGCAGTGTGGGGACAGGGGGCATCTACGAGCAGTACTTC. It encodes CASSVGTGGIYEQYF.

This clone was seen once. The V gene is TRBV6-5, the J gene TRBJ2-7; 8 nucleotides match TRBD1. Germline trimming cut 6 bases from V and 3 bases from J; bases unmatched to any gene: 7. This CDR3 contains 14 residues. Germline loops: CDR1 MNHEY, CDR2 SVGAGI. The DNA for the CDR3 is TGTGCCAGCAGATTGGGACAGGCGAACTACGAGCAGTACTTC. Amino acids: CASRLGQANYEQYF.

The rearrangement joins TRBV18 to TRBJ2-7; 8 bases align to TRBD1. Germline CDR1 reads KGHSH; CDR2 reads LQKENI. With V trimmed by 5 bases and J by 2 bases, 11 bases remained unmatched. The CDR3 is 16 amino acids. CDR3 amino acids: CASSADRDRNTYEQYF. The CDR3 region has the DNA TGTGCCAGCTCAGCGGACCGGGACAGGAACACCTACGAGCAGTACTTC.

This rearrangement joins TRBV9 to TRBJ1-1; weak D call: TRBD1 (6 bases). The CDR3 consists of 14 residues. The germline V gene encodes CDR1 SGDLS and CDR2 YYNGEE. Trimming stripped 0 bases from V and 9 bases from J, with 15 bases between. The CDR3 sequence is CASSVDPARDKAFF. In DNA, the CDR3 is TGTGCCAGCAGCGTAGACCCAGCCCGGGACAAAGCTTTCTTT.

The chain combines TRBV27 with TRBJ2-7; D remains unclear. Trimming cost V 2 bases and J 0 bases, with 8 bases left between them. The CDR3 has 14 residues. CDR1 and CDR2 (germline): MNHEY, SMNVEV (reference sequence). CDR3 sequence (DNA): TGTGCCAGCAGTTTAGACAAACGCTCCTACGAGCAGTACTTC. Protein sequence: CASSLDKRSYEQYF.

CDR3 bases: TGTGCCAGCGGAGGGGGCCCTGGAAACACCATATATTTT. As protein: CASGGGPGNTIYF. The V call is TRBV19, the J call TRBJ1-3; TRBD1 agrees at 7 bases. Germline CDR1 is LNHDA and CDR2 is SQIVND (reference sequence). V was pared by 9 bases and J by 2 bases, with 4 bases of the junction left unmatched. The CDR3 is 13 amino acids.

CDR3 coding DNA: TGTGCCAGCACCCGCCTTTGGGGGGGCACCATATATTTT. Its translation is CASTRLWGGTIYF. The rearrangement joins TRBV28 to TRBJ1-3; TRBD1 is a possible D gene (5 bases). The ends were cut back, 7 bases at V and 9 bases at J, with 16 bases in the middle. This CDR3 spans 13 amino acids. Germline CDR1 MDHEN, CDR2 SYDVKM.

The chain carries TRBV5-1 and TRBJ2-3; tentative D call: TRBD1 (6 bases). The CDR3 contains 16 residues. The ends were cut back, 4 bases at V and 0 bases at J, with 15 bases in the middle. Germline V lookup: CDR1 SGHRS, CDR2 YFSETQ. In DNA form, the CDR3 reads TGCGCCAGCAGCACCTCCGGGACACTGAGCACAGATACGCAGTATTTT. Amino acids: CASSTSGTLSTDTQYF.

The chain employs TRBV19 and TRBJ2-7; D is undetermined. The CDR3 loop spans 14 amino acids. Trimming removed 4 bases from V and 3 bases from J, with 13 bases in between. CDR1 is LNHDA, CDR2 SQIVND, per germline (reference sequence). The CDR3 spells CASSTVPTFYEQYF. The CDR3 nucleotides read TGTGCCAGTAGTACGGTCCCTACTTTCTACGAGCAGTACTTC.

The rearrangement joins TRBV5-4 to TRBJ2-7, with D uncertain. Germline loops: CDR1 SGHNT, CDR2 YYREEE (reference sequence). The CDR3 is made up of 14 amino acids. V was shortened by 0 bases and J by 2 bases, with 9 bases between the two germline ends. The CDR3 protein is CASSLEPHTYEQYF. CDR3 sequence (DNA): TGTGCCAGCAGCTTGGAGCCACACACCTACGAGCAGTACTTC.

The rearrangement joins TRBV7-2 to TRBJ2-3; 9 bases line up with TRBD2. This CDR3 comprises 17 residues. The germline gives CDR1 SGHTA, CDR2 FQGNSA. Unmatched junction bases numbered 10, after V lost 2 bases and J lost 4 bases. CDR3 in amino acids: CASSLYGSGGGSDTQYF. In nucleotides, the CDR3 is TGTGCCAGCAGCTTATACGGTAGCGGGGGAGGATCAGATACGCAGTATTTT.

The CDR3 is CASSYPPGTTLNEQFF. The CDR3 nucleotides read TGTGCCAGCAGTTATCCCCCCGGGACTACATTGAATGAGCAGTTCTTC. The chain employs TRBV6-5 and TRBJ2-1; 7 nucleotides match TRBD2. CDR3 length: 16 amino acids. With V trimmed by 3 bases and J by 7 bases, 12 bases remained unmatched. Germline lookup yields CDR1 MNHEY and CDR2 SVGAGI.

The chain employs TRBV19 and TRBJ1-6; tentative D call: TRBD1 (6 bases). Trimming took off 6 bases at V and 4 bases at J, with 10 bases between the two ends. Per germline, CDR1 LNHDA and CDR2 SQIVND (reference sequence). CDR3 length: 14 amino acids. The chain's CDR3 is CASRGGTYNSPLHF. DNA of the CDR3: TGTGCCAGTAGGGGGGGCACATATAATTCACCCCTCCACTTT.

The V and J genes are TRBV5-6 and TRBJ1-4; D is ambiguous. This CDR3 is 14 amino acids long. Per the germline V gene, CDR1 is SGHDT and CDR2 is YYEEEE. Trimming stripped 7 bases from V and 8 bases from J, with 18 bases between. Written as DNA, the CDR3 is TGTGCCAGCGGAATCGGGGTCACGGGGGAAAAACTGTTTTTT. Protein sequence: CASGIGVTGEKLFF. The variable domain in full, completed from reference TRBV5-6 and TRBJ1-4, reads DAGVTQSPTHLIKTRGQQVTLRCSPKSGHDTVSWYQQALGQGPQFIFQYYEEEERQRGNFPDRFSGHQFPNYSSELNVNALLLGDSALYLCASGIGVTGEKLFFGSGTQLSVL.

This chain uses TRBV5-4 with TRBJ1-5, with D tentatively TRBD1 (5 bases). With 3 bases removed from V and 2 bases from J, the gap between germline ends came to 15 bases. This CDR3 has 16 residues. Germline lookup yields CDR1 SGHNT and CDR2 YYREEE (reference sequence). CDR3 DNA: TGTGCCAGCAGCTGGGGCGGGAGGGGAGGCAATCAGCCCCAGCATTTT. The encoded protein is CASSWGGRGGNQPQHF.

The V gene is TRBV5-1, the J gene TRBJ2-7; 7 nucleotides align to TRBD1. Germline V gives CDR1 SGHRS, CDR2 YFSETQ. V shed 3 bases, J shed 1 base, and the junction held 10 bases outside the gene matches. The CDR3 has 16 residues. CDR3 amino acids: CASSWWLRGPSYEQYF. Written as DNA, the CDR3 is TGCGCCAGCAGCTGGTGGTTAAGGGGGCCGTCCTACGAGCAGTACTTC.